This T cell receptor (beta chain) was obtained from a study of human T cells and chemical hapten exposure. The overall study: For the roughly 25-week duration of the study, patients were given weekly doses of diphenylcyclopropenone on the scalp. Patch tests put 0.01% DPC on the upper back, and the results were checked at 6 days. Study-wide results and caveats: TCRs exceeding a frequency of 1 in 1000 stayed unchanged under DPC sensitization.

This clonotype occurred a few times. The target antigen is unknown. Trimming took 6 bases from V and 0 from J, leaving 14 bases between them. The CDR3 consists of 16 residues. Germline V gives CDR1 MDHEN, CDR2 SYDVKM. Noted time point: pre-sensitization, week 0. Treatment in this sample: therapeutic diphenylcyclopropenone sensitization with weekly scalp DPC. The starting material, unfractionated whole blood, was used for total RNA extraction. TCRdb re-called the RACE reads with MiXCR, one entry per CDR3 protein. This table holds about 180,000 distinct CDR3 sequences, approximately 31% found once. The rearrangement uses TRBV28 and TRBJ1-4; a weak D match, TRBD1 (5 bases). This TCR derives from a woman between 25 and 40 years old with alopecia areata. Some clones in this sample may be carry-over from other donors' samples. The input for sequencing was whole blood, taken in connection with sensitization to the hapten diphenylcyclopropenone (DPC). CDR3 protein: CASSPWGDATNEKLFF. The DNA of the CDR3 is TGTGCCAGCAGCCCGTGGGGGGATGCAACTAATGAAAAACTGTTTTTT. Complete variable domain (other parts from reference TRBV28 and TRBJ1-4): DVKVTQSSRYLVKRTGEKVFLECVQDMDHENMFWYRQDPGLGLRLIYFSYDVKMKEKGDIPEGYSVSREKKERFSLILESASTNQTSMYLCASSPWGDATNEKLFFGSGTQLSVL.